The 22 T cell receptor beta chains in this list originate from one sample, sequenced in a study of blood T cell repertoires in COVID-19. Sequenced by immunoSEQ multiplex PCR; TCRdb stores in-frame clones only, minus some. The data contain some 150,000 clones, around 90% of them seen just once; the ten biggest clones take up around 1.5%. Sequenced: peripheral blood. The source is a woman between 50 and 59 years old with acute or convalescent COVID-19.

This rearrangement joins TRBV18 to TRBJ1-1; 7 nucleotides match TRBD1. Germline V gene data show CDR1 as KGHSH and CDR2 as LQKENI. The CDR3 length is 13 residues. Germline trimming cut 2 bases from V and 7 bases from J; bases unmatched to any gene: 4. CDR3 region: CASSPGTDFEAFF. CDR3 DNA sequence: TGTGCCAGCTCACCAGGGACAGATTTTGAAGCTTTCTTT.

V gene TRBV7-9 combines with J gene TRBJ1-2; 8 bases agree with TRBD1. V was clipped by 4 bases and J by 1 base; unmatched bases: 5. This CDR3 has 15 amino acids. CDR1 and CDR2 from the germline V gene are SEHNR and FQNEAQ (reference sequence). CDR3 sequence reads: CASSSGGPLNYGYTF. The CDR3 DNA is TGTGCCAGCAGCTCAGGGGGCCCACTTAACTATGGCTACACCTTC.

The chain links TRBV11-2 to TRBJ2-2; 9 bases match TRBD1. V lost 3 bases, J lost 4 bases, and 9 bases stayed unmatched. Germline-derived CDR1 and CDR2 are SGHAT and FQNNGV. The CDR3 is 17 amino acids. Written as DNA, the CDR3 is TGTGCCAGCAGCTTCAATTTCGGGACAGGGACCACCGGGGAGCTGTTTTTT. The encoded protein is CASSFNFGTGTTGELFF. The complete variable domain, with remaining parts taken from reference TRBV11-2 and TRBJ2-2, reads EAGVAQSPRYKIIEKRQSVAFWCNPISGHATLYWYQQILGQGPKLLIQFQNNGVVDDSQLPKDRFSAERLKGVDSTLKIQPAKLEDSAVYLCASSFNFGTGTTGELFFGEGSRLTVL.

This sequence joins TRBV9 and TRBJ1-3; D not certain. The V end lost 0 bases, the J end lost 3 bases, and 28 bases lay between the germline ends. The CDR3 has 21 amino acids. Germline values: CDR1 SGDLS, CDR2 YYNGEE. This CDR3 reads CASSVGLQQAELQTFGNTIYF. CDR3 bases: TGTGCCAGCAGCGTAGGTCTGCAACAAGCGGAGTTACAAACATTTGGAAACACCATATATTTT. Using reference TRBV9 and TRBJ1-3 for the parts outside the CDR3, the full variable domain is DSGVTQTPKHLITATGQRVTLRCSPRSGDLSVYWYQQSLDQGLQFLIQYYNGEERAKGNILERFSAQQFPDLHSELNLSSLELGDSALYFCASSVGLQQAELQTFGNTIYFGEGSWLTVV.

The chain uses TRBV30 and TRBJ2-7, with D possibly matching TRBD2 (6 bases). The germline CDR1 and CDR2 sequences are GTSNPN and SVGIG (reference sequence). This CDR3 has 14 residues. V shed 0 bases and J shed 2 bases, with 11 bases lying between them. The CDR3, as DNA: TGTGCCTGGAGTGTCGGGACTGCCACCTACGAGCAGTACTTC. Its translation: CAWSVGTATYEQYF.

The chain joins TRBV20-1 to TRBJ2-5; no definite D call. The V end lost 5 bases, the J end lost 3 bases, and 7 bases lay between the germline ends. CDR1 and CDR2 from the germline V gene are DFQATT and SNEGSKA (reference sequence). The CDR3 extends over 11 amino acids. The CDR3 bases are TGCAGTGCTCACCAGGAAGAGACCCAGTACTTC. Its protein is CSAHQEETQYF.

The chain uses TRBV9 and TRBJ2-1; a possible D gene is TRBD2 (6 bases). Germline CDR1 is SGDLS and CDR2 is YYNGEE. The CDR3 consists of 13 residues. The germline V and J ends were trimmed by 4 bases and 5 bases, with 10 bases remaining between them. The CDR3 sequence: CASSPGDNNEQFF. DNA of the CDR3: TGTGCCAGCAGCCCGGGAGATAACAATGAGCAGTTCTTC.

V usage is TRBV11-2 and J usage is TRBJ1-3; D not certain. Trimming took 5 bases from V and 0 from J, leaving 17 bases between them. The CDR3 spans 17 residues. The germline gives CDR1 SGHAT, CDR2 FQNNGV. The CDR3 loop is CASSPRRRPFSGNTIYF. The CDR3, as DNA: TGTGCCAGCAGCCCGAGGCGGCGGCCTTTCTCTGGAAACACCATATATTTT. Together with reference TRBV11-2 and TRBJ1-3, the CDR3 gives the full variable domain: EAGVAQSPRYKIIEKRQSVAFWCNPISGHATLYWYQQILGQGPKLLIQFQNNGVVDDSQLPKDRFSAERLKGVDSTLKIQPAKLEDSAVYLCASSPRRRPFSGNTIYFGEGSWLTVV.

This clone was seen more than once but under ten times. The chain has TRBV19 and TRBJ1-5; D call uncertain. Trimming left V 3 bases short and J 5 bases short, with 11 bases between. This CDR3 region has 14 residues. Germline V CDR1 and CDR2: LNHDA, SQIVND (reference sequence). The DNA for the CDR3 is TGTGCCAGTAGTATCGAGGGTGGGGATCAGCCCCAGCATTTT. Its protein is CASSIEGGDQPQHF.

The gene calls are TRBV5-1 and TRBJ1-1; unclear D gene. The ends were cut back, 0 bases at V and 6 bases at J, with 9 bases in the middle. The CDR3 has 13 amino acids. The germline CDR1 and CDR2 sequences are SGHRS and YFSETQ. CDR3 protein: CASSLDLSPEAFF. CDR3 nucleotides: TGCGCCAGCAGCTTGGATCTATCTCCTGAAGCTTTCTTT.

The rearrangement joins TRBV2 to TRBJ2-3; 14 bases align to TRBD2. Losses at the gene ends were 3 bases for V and 6 bases for J; bases not matched to a gene: 11. The V gene's germline CDR1 is SNHLY and CDR2 FYNNEI. CDR3 length: 18 residues. The DNA of the CDR3 is TGTGCCAGCAGTGAGGAGGGGACTAGCGGGAGCCTCCTCGATACGCAGTATTTT. This encodes CASSEEGTSGSLLDTQYF.

This chain links TRBV10-3 with TRBJ2-7; 9 bases map to TRBD2. Per germline, CDR1 ENHRY and CDR2 SYGVKD. V shed 5 bases and J 1 base; nucleotides not matched to a gene: 3. This CDR3 spans 14 amino acids. CDR3: CAISRTSDSYEQYF. For the CDR3, the DNA is TGTGCCATCAGTCGGACTAGCGATTCCTACGAGCAGTACTTC.

This chain links TRBV5-4 with TRBJ1-1; 7 positions match TRBD1. This CDR3 has 15 amino acids. The trim removed 3 bases at V and 4 bases at J, leaving 9 bases unmatched. Germline-derived CDR1 and CDR2 are SGHNT and YYREEE (reference sequence). The CDR3 spells CASSSMDRTVTEAFF. The CDR3 region has the DNA TGTGCCAGCAGCTCCATGGACAGGACCGTCACTGAAGCTTTCTTT.

The CDR3 spells CASREGRGADGYTF. CDR3 DNA sequence: TGTGCCAGCAGGGAGGGGCGGGGGGCAGATGGCTACACCTTC. The chain couples TRBV7-2 to TRBJ1-2; perhaps TRBD1 as D (6 bases). Germline CDR1 is SGHTA and CDR2 is FQGNSA. The CDR3 totals 14 residues. Trimming left V 6 bases short and J 6 bases short, with 17 bases between.

V usage is TRBV5-4 and J usage is TRBJ2-4; tentatively, D is TRBD2 (6 bases). V dropped 1 base and J dropped 13 bases, with 15 bases sitting between them. This CDR3 has 13 residues. Germline assignment: CDR1 SGHNT and CDR2 YYREEE (reference sequence). This CDR3 reads CASSLRGGEAQYF. The CDR3 bases are TGTGCCAGCAGCTTGCGGGGAGGAGAGGCCCAGTACTTC.

The chain carries TRBV7-6 and TRBJ2-3; possibly TRBD1 for D (6 bases). V was pared by 2 bases and J by 3 bases, with 18 bases between. Per the germline V gene, CDR1 is SGHVS and CDR2 is FNYEAQ. This CDR3 is 17 amino acids long. The CDR3 DNA sequence: TGTGCCAGCAGCTTACTCGGGCCAGGGGCGCTGACAGATACGCAGTATTTT. Its protein product is CASSLLGPGALTDTQYF.

The rearrangement uses TRBV11-3 and TRBJ2-1; 8 bases are a match to TRBD2. The trim removed 0 bases at V and 4 bases at J, leaving 5 bases unmatched. The V gene's germline CDR1 is SGHNT and CDR2 YENEEA. The CDR3 length is 16 residues. The CDR3 DNA reads TGTGCCAGCAGCTTAGACGCGGGGGGTTCATACAATGAGCAGTTCTTC. It translates to CASSLDAGGSYNEQFF.

This clone was observed once. The gene calls are TRBV2 and TRBJ2-7; D is perhaps TRBD1 (5 bases). V was trimmed by 3 bases and J by 2 bases, leaving 14 bases between them. The CDR3 totals 15 residues. Germline V gene sequence: CDR1 SNHLY, CDR2 FYNNEI. In nucleotides, the CDR3 is TGTGCCAGCAGTGAGGCAGGGTGGCGGACCTACGAGCAGTACTTC. This encodes CASSEAGWRTYEQYF.

The chain uses TRBV11-3 and TRBJ2-1, with TRBD2 matching over 10 bases. V lost 0 bases to trimming and J lost 7 bases; unmatched junction nucleotides: 9. CDR1 SGHNT and CDR2 YENEEA come from the germline V gene. This CDR3 contains 17 residues. CDR3 sequence reads: CASSLDVSSGGENEQFF. Here the CDR3 DNA reads TGTGCCAGCAGCTTAGATGTTTCCAGCGGGGGGGAAAATGAGCAGTTCTTC.

This clone has a handful of counts. The chain couples TRBV3-1 (or the pseudogene TRBV3-2) to TRBJ2-2, with 15 bases matching TRBD2. This CDR3 spans 17 amino acids. In germline, CDR1 is LGHDT, CDR2 YNNKEL (reference sequence). Unmatched junction bases numbered 4, after V lost 4 bases and J lost 4 bases. The DNA of the CDR3 is TGTGCCAGCAGCCGGACTAGCGGGGGGGCGCTCACCGGGGAGCTGTTTTTT. This sequence encodes CASSRTSGGALTGELFF.

The chain is built from TRBV29-1 and TRBJ2-1; D uncertain. Germline V gene data show CDR1 as SQVTM and CDR2 as ANQGSEA. The CDR3 sequence is 15 residues long. V was shortened by 5 bases and J by 5 bases, with 19 bases between the two germline ends. The CDR3 DNA follows: TGCAGCGTTCGTAGCACCCTCGGCATTAACAATGAGCAGTTCTTC. This codes for CSVRSTLGINNEQFF.

The chain links TRBV7-9 to TRBJ2-7; weak D call: TRBD1 (6 bases). Trimming shortened V by 4 bases and J by 3 bases, and 16 bases separated the two germline ends. Germline CDR1 is SEHNR and CDR2 is FQNEAQ (reference sequence). The length of the CDR3 is 15 residues. In DNA, the CDR3 is TGTGCCAGCAGCTCGCTCAGGGGCCCTCTCTACGAGCAGTACTTC. Translated, it gives CASSSLRGPLYEQYF.